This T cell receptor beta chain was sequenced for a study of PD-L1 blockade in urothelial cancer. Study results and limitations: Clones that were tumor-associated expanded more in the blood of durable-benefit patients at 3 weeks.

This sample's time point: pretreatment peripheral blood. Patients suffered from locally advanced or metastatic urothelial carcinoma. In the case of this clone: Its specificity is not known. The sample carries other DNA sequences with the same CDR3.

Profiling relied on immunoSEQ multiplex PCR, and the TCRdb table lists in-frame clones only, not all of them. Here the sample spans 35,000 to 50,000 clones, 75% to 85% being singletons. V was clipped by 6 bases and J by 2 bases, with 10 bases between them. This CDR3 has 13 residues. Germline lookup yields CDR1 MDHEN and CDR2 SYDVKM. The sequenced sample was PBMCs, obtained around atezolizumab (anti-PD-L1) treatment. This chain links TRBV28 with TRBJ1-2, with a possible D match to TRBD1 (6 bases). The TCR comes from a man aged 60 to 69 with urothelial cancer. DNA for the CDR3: TGTGCCAGCAGGGTCGACAGGAACTATGGCTACACCTTC. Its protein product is CASRVDRNYGYTF.